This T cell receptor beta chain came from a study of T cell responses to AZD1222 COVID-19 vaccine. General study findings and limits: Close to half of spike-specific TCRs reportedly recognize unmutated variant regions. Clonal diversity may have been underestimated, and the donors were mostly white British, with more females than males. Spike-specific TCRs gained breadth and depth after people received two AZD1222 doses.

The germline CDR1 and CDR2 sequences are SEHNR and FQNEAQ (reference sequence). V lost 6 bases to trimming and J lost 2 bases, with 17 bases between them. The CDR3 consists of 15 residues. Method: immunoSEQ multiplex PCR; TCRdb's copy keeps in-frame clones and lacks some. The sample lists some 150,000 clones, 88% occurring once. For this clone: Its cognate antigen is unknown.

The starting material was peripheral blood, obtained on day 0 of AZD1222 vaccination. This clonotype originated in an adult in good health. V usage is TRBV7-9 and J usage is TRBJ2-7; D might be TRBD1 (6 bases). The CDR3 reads CASSPDRALTYEQYF. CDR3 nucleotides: TGTGCCAGCAGTCCGGACAGAGCCTTAACCTACGAGCAGTACTTC.